This T cell receptor beta chain originates from a study of blood T cell repertoires in COVID-19. Trimming stripped 1 base from V and 5 bases from J, with 12 bases between. This CDR3 is 16 amino acids long. The germline V gene encodes CDR1 SGHTA and CDR2 FQGNSA. Some clones are missing from TCRdb's copy, which holds only in-frame ones; the method was immunoSEQ multiplex PCR. The data hold some 130,000 clones, with roughly 89% observed a single time. The V gene is TRBV7-2, the J gene TRBJ1-6; TRBD1 might be the D (5 bases). This receptor was taken from a man aged 50 or older with active or convalescent COVID-19. Sequencing was performed on peripheral blood. CDR3 sequence: CASSLVGTGHNSPLHF. The CDR3 DNA sequence: TGTGCCAGCAGCTTAGTGGGTACAGGCCATAATTCACCCCTCCACTTT.